A selection of T cell receptor beta chains follows, all from one sample in a study of cytomegalovirus exposure and HLA in healthy donors. Some clones are missing from TCRdb's copy, which holds only in-frame ones; the method was immunoSEQ multiplex PCR. In the table there are some 120,000 clones, around 84% of which are singletons. Sample: PBMCs. The receptors originated from a man aged 18 to 30 in good health and CMV-seronegative. Each CDR3 is given with its conserved first and last residue. The D gene is left open where the match is weak. Where a row states a size, it is once, few, many or the class of an expanded clone; other rows omit it.

>TRBJ1-5|-|TRBV6-4|TRBD1
CASRRQGARNQPQHF
TGTGCCAGCAGAAGACAGGGGGCGAGAAATCAGCCCCAGCATTTT
>TRBJ1-3|few|TRBV5-1|-
CASSLEYSGNTIYF
TGCGCCAGCAGCTTGGAATACTCTGGAAACACCATATATTTT
>TRBJ2-3|-|TRBV2|-
CASKGQGITTDTQYF
TGTGCCAGCAAGGGCCAGGGGATTACCACAGATACGCAGTATTTT
>TRBJ2-3|-|TRBV19|TRBD2
CASSPNSGGADTQYF
TGTGCCAGTAGTCCAAATAGCGGGGGGGCAGATACGCAGTATTTT
>TRBJ1-1|few|TRBV18|TRBD1
CASSPTLGQGNTEAFF
TGTGCCAGCTCACCAACTCTGGGACAGGGAAACACTGAAGCTTTCTTT
>TRBJ2-4|-|TRBV7-9|TRBD2
CASSSPGLAKNIQYF
TGTGCCAGCAGCTCACCGGGACTAGCAAAAAACATTCAGTACTTC
>TRBJ2-6|-|TRBV5-4|-
CASSPGGPGANVLTF
TGTGCCAGCAGCCCCGGGGGGCCTGGGGCCAACGTCCTGACTTTC
>TRBJ1-2|-|TRBV9|TRBD1
CASSAPGTGHLYGYTF
TGTGCCAGCAGCGCCCCCGGGACAGGGCACCTTTATGGCTACACCTTC
>TRBJ1-2|-|TRBV27|-
CASSPREGGYTF
TGTGCCAGCAGTCCCCGCGAGGGTGGCTACACCTTC
>TRBJ2-2|once|TRBV7-9|TRBD1
CASSLPAGQGRTGELFF
TGTGCCAGCAGCCTCCCGGCGGGACAGGGGAGGACCGGGGAGCTGTTTTTT
>TRBJ2-5|-|TRBV6-1|TRBD1
CASSGDRGFQETQYF
TGTGCCAGCAGTGGGGACAGGGGATTTCAAGAGACCCAGTACTTC
>TRBJ2-7|-|TRBV6-5|TRBD1
CASSPYRGVKGEQYF
TGTGCCAGCAGTCCCTACAGGGGAGTGAAGGGCGAGCAGTACTTC
>TRBJ1-3|-|TRBV18|TRBD1
CASSGRGQDSGNTIYF
TGTGCCAGCTCTGGCCGGGGACAGGACTCTGGAAACACCATATATTTT
>TRBJ1-2|-|TRBV19|TRBD1
CASSINLDRVYGYTF
TGTGCCAGTAGTATAAATCTCGACAGGGTGTATGGCTACACCTTC
>TRBJ2-7|-|TRBV2|-
CASSDGSYEQYF
TGTGCCAGCAGTGACGGCTCCTACGAGCAGTACTTC
>TRBJ2-1|-|TRBV12-5|TRBD2
CASGFLAGSNEQFF
TGTGCTAGCGGTTTTCTAGCGGGGAGCAATGAGCAGTTCTTC
>TRBJ2-3|-|TRBV2|TRBD2
CASTGGGTDTQYF
TGTGCCAGCACGGGGGGAGGGACAGATACGCAGTATTTT
>TRBJ1-1|-|TRBV30|-
CAWSGWSEAFF
TGTGCCTGGAGTGGCTGGAGTGAAGCTTTCTTT
>TRBJ2-2|-|TRBV9|-
CASSARGPLGELFF
TGTGCCAGCAGCGCGCGGGGGCCCCTCGGGGAGCTGTTTTTT
>TRBJ2-1|-|TRBV7-2|TRBD2
CASSLLLTSAKAHEQFF
TGTGCCAGCAGCTTACTACTGACTAGCGCTAAAGCCCATGAGCAGTTCTTC
>TRBJ2-7|once|TRBV13|TRBD2
CASSPQSLAGGDEQYF
TGTGCCAGCAGCCCACAATCACTAGCGGGGGGTGACGAGCAGTACTTC
>TRBJ2-5|-|TRBV6-6|TRBD2
CASSPREGGQETQYF
TGTGCCAGCAGCCCCAGGGAGGGAGGGCAAGAGACCCAGTACTTC